The rows below give T cell receptor beta chains drawn from one sample of a study of stem cell transplantation in POMP-related autoinflammatory disease. Assay: immunoSEQ multiplex PCR; the TCRdb copy retains only in-frame clones and omits some. This sample has about 11,000 clones; about 88% occur once, and the top ten carry roughly 57%. The sample was CD8+ T cells from PBMCs, taken before stem cell transplantation. These receptors were collected from a human donor with POMP-related autoinflammation and immune dysregulation (PRAID). Both conserved end residues are part of each CDR3. The order of the fields is V gene, clone size, CDR3 protein. Some rows mark clone size as missing; the rest say once, few, many or name a class of expanded clone.

V: TRBV2; size: .; CDR3: CASSDPDRLNYGYTF
V: TRBV5-1; size: .; CDR3: CASSLNPDQETQYF
V: TRBV12-5; size: .; CDR3: CASGYGHDTEAFF
V: TRBV27; size: .; CDR3: CASRASGSSYNEQFF
V: TRBV28; size: .; CDR3: CASSAGTSDDEQFF
V: TRBV6-5; size: .; CDR3: CASSYSGTGRGYGYTF
V: TRBV7-8; size: .; CDR3: CASSWGLAGVAFYEQYF
V: TRBV7-8; size: .; CDR3: CASSGQLPGAYNSPLHF
V: TRBV7-9; size: .; CDR3: CASSTRDRIFGSTDTQYF
V: TRBV27; size: .; CDR3: CASGSGRSEQYF
V: TRBV7-9; size: .; CDR3: CASSLSTGGVLYGYTF
V: TRBV19; size: once; CDR3: CASRTGDSTGELFF
V: TRBV28; size: .; CDR3: CASSTLAGDEQFF
V: TRBV5-1; size: .; CDR3: CASSGRALDRDEPQETQYF
V: TRBV27; size: .; CDR3: CASSFSRAYSTDTQYF
V: TRBV4-1; size: .; CDR3: CASSEGQGSYEQYF
V: TRBV14; size: few; CDR3: CASSQPRVSGQETQYF
V: TRBV2; size: .; CDR3: CASSELATSTDTQYF
V: TRBV2; size: few; CDR3: CASSDVSYEQYF
V: TRBV9; size: .; CDR3: CASSDGTAEAFF
V: TRBV7-9; size: .; CDR3: CASSPARALTDTQYF
V: TRBV15; size: .; CDR3: CATSGSGDYTF
V: TRBV5-1; size: .; CDR3: CASSVGQGAVYEQYF
V: TRBV19; size: .; CDR3: CATQGGGGHQPQHF
V: TRBV4-1; size: .; CDR3: CASSRGTSGNTGELFF
V: TRBV28; size: .; CDR3: CASSFSVQRQETQYF
V: TRBV9; size: .; CDR3: CASSVGGNTGELFF
V: TRBV10-3; size: .; CDR3: CAISESRGQGPSNYGYTF
V: TRBV30; size: .; CDR3: CAWSPGTGAYGYTF
V: TRBV5-6; size: .; CDR3: CASWGRGQGNTEAFF
V: TRBV28; size: .; CDR3: CASSLLTGVADLEYQETQYF
V: TRBV4-2; size: .; CDR3: CASSPGSTQYF
V: TRBV5-4; size: .; CDR3: CASSESGFQETQYF
V: TRBV19; size: .; CDR3: CASSYRGLNEQFF
V: TRBV4-1; size: .; CDR3: CASSQGLTGGLGGAFF
V: TRBV4-1; size: .; CDR3: CASSRSLNTGELFF
V: TRBV7-6; size: .; CDR3: CASSLEWVGSYNEQFF